These 8 T cell receptor beta chains were all obtained from the same sample, sequenced in a study of blood T cell repertoires in COVID-19. Generated by immunoSEQ multiplex PCR, the TCRdb table keeps only in-frame clones and is missing some. Here the sample spans more than 100,000 clones, around 87% being singletons. Source material: peripheral blood. The receptors were sampled from a woman between 65 and 79 years old with acute or convalescent COVID-19.

The J gene is TRBJ1-4, the V gene TRBV19; TRBD1 is a possible D gene (6 bases). In germline, CDR1 is LNHDA, CDR2 SQIVND (reference sequence). The CDR3 totals 15 residues. V lost 3 bases and J 7 bases, leaving 15 bases between the germline ends. This CDR3 is CASSIGAGQSEKLFF. The CDR3 DNA is TGTGCCAGTAGTATTGGCGCTGGACAGTCTGAAAAACTGTTTTTT.

The chain recombines TRBV18 with TRBJ2-6; D is possibly TRBD1 (6 bases). The germline V gene encodes CDR1 KGHSH and CDR2 LQKENI. CDR3 size: 15 residues. V was shortened by 3 bases and J by 4 bases, with 10 bases between the two germline ends. The CDR3 DNA follows: TGTGCCAGCTCACCCCAGGGGACGGGGGCCAACGTCCTGACTTTC. It encodes CASSPQGTGANVLTF.

The chain uses TRBV9 and TRBJ2-7; 16 bases fit TRBD2. Germline CDR1 and CDR2: SGDLS and YYNGEE. V shed 0 bases and J 3 bases; nucleotides not matched to a gene: 6. The CDR3 is made up of 18 amino acids. The CDR3 bases are TGTGCCAGCAGCGTAGATGAGGGACTAGCGGGGGGGGACTACGAGCAGTACTTC. Translation gives CASSVDEGLAGGDYEQYF.

CDR3 in DNA: TGTGCCAGTAGTTTCCGCAGGGGCACTGAAGCTTTCTTT. Protein product: CASSFRRGTEAFF. This sequence joins TRBV19 and TRBJ1-1, with D perhaps matching TRBD1 (6 bases). CDR1 is LNHDA and CDR2 is SQIVND in the germline V gene (reference sequence). The CDR3 has 13 residues. V dropped 5 bases and J dropped 4 bases, with 11 bases sitting between them.

This rearrangement joins TRBV30 to TRBJ2-3, with D unclear. V lost 0 bases to trimming and J lost 0 bases, with 4 bases between them. Germline V gene lookup returns CDR1 GTSNPN and CDR2 SVGIG (reference sequence). The CDR3 loop spans 13 amino acids. The DNA of the CDR3 is TGTGCCTGGAGTGTAACTAGCACAGATACGCAGTATTTT. This gives the protein CAWSVTSTDTQYF.

This chain joins TRBV30 and TRBJ2-1; TRBD2 aligns across 10 bases. J lost 3 bases, V lost 5 bases, and 4 bases had no gene match. Germline-derived CDR1 and CDR2 are GTSNPN and SVGIG (reference sequence). The CDR3 has 14 residues. The DNA of the CDR3 is TGTGCCTGGGAAGCGGGGGGGCACTACAATGAGCAGTTCTTC. Translated, it gives CAWEAGGHYNEQFF.

The V call is TRBV4-2, the J call TRBJ1-1; D is perhaps TRBD1 (6 bases). Germline CDR1 LGHNA, CDR2 YNFKEQ. V lost 2 bases, J lost 1 base, and 11 bases lay in between. CDR3 length: 15 amino acids. The CDR3 DNA reads TGTGCCAGCAGCCAAAGCCAGGACAGGAACACTGAAGCTTTCTTT. Translating it yields CASSQSQDRNTEAFF.

The chain couples TRBV18 to TRBJ2-2; 7 nucleotides agree with TRBD1. After removal of 6 bases from V and 0 bases from J, the junction contained 4 bases not matched to a gene. Germline V lookup: CDR1 KGHSH, CDR2 LQKENI. The CDR3 extends over 15 amino acids. The CDR3 sequence: CASSSTGTNTGELFF. The CDR3 nucleotides are TGTGCCAGCTCGTCGACAGGGACGAACACCGGGGAGCTGTTTTTT.